The TCR beta chain described here comes from a study of regulatory T cells in long-lasting Graves disease. The time point is: persistent/refractory GD, antithyroid drugs over 5 years with positive TRAb. PBMC-derived RNA was used for the TCR library. The length of the CDR3 is 16 residues. V was shortened by 0 bases and J by 0 bases, with 12 bases between the two germline ends. Germline values: CDR1 SGHNT, CDR2 YYREEE (reference sequence). Assembly of TCR beta libraries relied on iRepertoire HTBI primers together with Arm-PCR of CDR3 regions. TCRdb re-analysed the multiplex PCR reads in MiXCR, keeping a single row per CDR3 protein. Of 650,000 to 850,000 distinct CDR3 sequences listed, around 30% are singletons.

This chain connects TRBV5-4 to TRBJ1-1; D not resolved. The sequence came from a female donor with Graves disease. Material: peripheral blood mononuclear cells (PBMCs), obtained when the disease was refractory, from a patient treated with antithyroid drugs. CDR3 loop: CASSLAGGPMNTEAFF. In nucleotides, the CDR3 is TGTGCCAGCAGCTTGGCCGGTGGACCGATGAACACTGAAGCTTTCTTT.